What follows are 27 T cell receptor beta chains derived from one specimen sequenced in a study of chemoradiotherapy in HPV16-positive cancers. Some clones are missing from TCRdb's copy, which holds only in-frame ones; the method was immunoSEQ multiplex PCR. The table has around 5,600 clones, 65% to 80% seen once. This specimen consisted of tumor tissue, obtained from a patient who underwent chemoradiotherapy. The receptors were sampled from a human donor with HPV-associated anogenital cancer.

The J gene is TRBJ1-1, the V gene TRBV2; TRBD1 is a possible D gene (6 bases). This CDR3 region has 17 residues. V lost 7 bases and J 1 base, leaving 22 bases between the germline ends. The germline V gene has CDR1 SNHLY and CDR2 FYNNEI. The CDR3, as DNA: TGTGCCAGCATAGGCCCCGGGCAGGGGCGGGGGAACACTGAAGCTTTCTTT. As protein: CASIGPGQGRGNTEAFF.

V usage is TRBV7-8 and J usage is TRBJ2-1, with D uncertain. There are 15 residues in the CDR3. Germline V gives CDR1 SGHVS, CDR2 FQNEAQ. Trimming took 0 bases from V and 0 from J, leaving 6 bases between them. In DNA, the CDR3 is TGTGCCAGCAGCTTAGCTAGCAGCTCCTACAATGAGCAGTTCTTC. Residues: CASSLASSSYNEQFF.

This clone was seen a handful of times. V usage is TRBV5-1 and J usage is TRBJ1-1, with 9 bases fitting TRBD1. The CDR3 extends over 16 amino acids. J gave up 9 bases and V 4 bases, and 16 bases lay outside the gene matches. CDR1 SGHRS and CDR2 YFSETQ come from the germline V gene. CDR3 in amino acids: CASSQGGDREGAKAFF. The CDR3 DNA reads TGCGCCAGCAGCCAAGGTGGGGACAGGGAGGGGGCTAAAGCTTTCTTT. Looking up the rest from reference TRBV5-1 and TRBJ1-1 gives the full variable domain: KAGVTQTPRYLIKTRGQQVTLSCSPISGHRSVSWYQQTPGQGLQFLFEYFSETQRNKGNFPGRFSGRQFSNSRSEMNVSTLELGDSALYLCASSQGGDREGAKAFFGQGTRLTVV.

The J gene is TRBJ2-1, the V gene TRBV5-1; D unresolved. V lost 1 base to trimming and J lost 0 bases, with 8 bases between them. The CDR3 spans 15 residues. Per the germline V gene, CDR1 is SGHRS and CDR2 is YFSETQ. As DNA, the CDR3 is TGCGCCAGCAGCTTGAGCTTGAGCTCCTACAATGAGCAGTTCTTC. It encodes CASSLSLSSYNEQFF.

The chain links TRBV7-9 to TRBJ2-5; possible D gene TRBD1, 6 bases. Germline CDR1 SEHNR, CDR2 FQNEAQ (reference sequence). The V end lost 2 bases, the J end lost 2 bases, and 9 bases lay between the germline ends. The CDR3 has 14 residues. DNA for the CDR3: TGTGCCAGCAGCTTACGACAGGTACAAGAGACCCAGTACTTC. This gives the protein CASSLRQVQETQYF. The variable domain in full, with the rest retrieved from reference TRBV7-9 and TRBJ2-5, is DTGVSQNPRHKITKRGQNVTFRCDPISEHNRLYWYRQTLGQGPEFLTYFQNEAQLEKSRLLSDRFSAERPKGSFSTLEIQRTEQGDSAMYLCASSLRQVQETQYFGPGTRLLVL.

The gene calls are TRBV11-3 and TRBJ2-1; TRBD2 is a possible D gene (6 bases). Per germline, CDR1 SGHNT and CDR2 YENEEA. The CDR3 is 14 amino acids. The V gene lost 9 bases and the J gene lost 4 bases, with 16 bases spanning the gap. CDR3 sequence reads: CASTPAAGYNEQFF. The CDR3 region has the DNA TGTGCCAGTACCCCAGCGGCGGGGTACAATGAGCAGTTCTTC.

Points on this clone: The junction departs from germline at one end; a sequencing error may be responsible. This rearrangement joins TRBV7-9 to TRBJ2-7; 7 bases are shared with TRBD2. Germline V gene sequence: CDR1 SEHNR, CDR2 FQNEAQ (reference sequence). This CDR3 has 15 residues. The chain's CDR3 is CASSLALADPYEQYF. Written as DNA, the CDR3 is TGTGCCAGCAGCCTAGCCCTAGCGGACCCCTACGAGCAGTACTTC.

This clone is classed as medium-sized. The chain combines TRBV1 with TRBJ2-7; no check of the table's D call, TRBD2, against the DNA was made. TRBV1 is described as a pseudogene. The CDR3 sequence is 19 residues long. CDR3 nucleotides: TGCACCAGCGCCTGGGTAGGCCTAGCGGGAGGCCATGCCCCTGGGGAGCAGTACTTC. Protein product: CTSAWVGLAGGHAPGEQYF.

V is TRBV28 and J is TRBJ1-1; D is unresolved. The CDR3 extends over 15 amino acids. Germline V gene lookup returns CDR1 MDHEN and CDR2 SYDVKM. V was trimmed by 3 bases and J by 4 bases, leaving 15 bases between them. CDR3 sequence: CASSFLVPTGTEAFF. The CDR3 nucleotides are TGTGCCAGCAGTTTCCTGGTCCCGACGGGCACTGAAGCTTTCTTT.

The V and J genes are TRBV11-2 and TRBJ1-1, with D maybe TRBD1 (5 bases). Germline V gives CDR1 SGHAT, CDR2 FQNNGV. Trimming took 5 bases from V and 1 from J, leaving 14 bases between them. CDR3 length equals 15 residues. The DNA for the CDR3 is TGTGCCAGCAGCCTACTAACAGGCCAGAACACTGAAGCTTTCTTT. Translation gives CASSLLTGQNTEAFF. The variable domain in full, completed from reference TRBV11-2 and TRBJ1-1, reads EAGVAQSPRYKIIEKRQSVAFWCNPISGHATLYWYQQILGQGPKLLIQFQNNGVVDDSQLPKDRFSAERLKGVDSTLKIQPAKLEDSAVYLCASSLLTGQNTEAFFGQGTRLTVV.

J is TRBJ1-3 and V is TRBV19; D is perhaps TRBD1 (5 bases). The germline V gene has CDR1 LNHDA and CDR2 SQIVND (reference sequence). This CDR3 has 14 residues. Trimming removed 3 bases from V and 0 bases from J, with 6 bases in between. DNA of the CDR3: TGTGCCAGTAGTATCGGGGGCTCTGGAAACACCATATATTTT. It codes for CASSIGGSGNTIYF. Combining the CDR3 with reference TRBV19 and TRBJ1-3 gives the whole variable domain DGGITQSPKYLFRKEGQNVTLSCEQNLNHDAMYWYRQDPGQGLRLIYYSQIVNDFQKGDIAEGYSVSREKKESFPLTVTSAQKNPTAFYLCASSIGGSGNTIYFGEGSWLTVV.

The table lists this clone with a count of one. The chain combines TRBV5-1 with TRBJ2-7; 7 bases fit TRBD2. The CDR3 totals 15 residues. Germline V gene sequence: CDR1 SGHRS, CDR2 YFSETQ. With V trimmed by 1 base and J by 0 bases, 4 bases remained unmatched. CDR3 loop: CASSLSGGSSYEQYF. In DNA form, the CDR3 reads TGCGCCAGCAGCTTGTCGGGCGGGAGCTCCTACGAGCAGTACTTC.

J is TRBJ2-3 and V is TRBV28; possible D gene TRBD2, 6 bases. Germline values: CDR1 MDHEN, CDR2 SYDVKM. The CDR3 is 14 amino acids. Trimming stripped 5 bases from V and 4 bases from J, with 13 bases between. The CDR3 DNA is TGTGCCAGCAGTCCCACTAGCTCCCCAGATACGCAGTATTTT. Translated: CASSPTSSPDTQYF.

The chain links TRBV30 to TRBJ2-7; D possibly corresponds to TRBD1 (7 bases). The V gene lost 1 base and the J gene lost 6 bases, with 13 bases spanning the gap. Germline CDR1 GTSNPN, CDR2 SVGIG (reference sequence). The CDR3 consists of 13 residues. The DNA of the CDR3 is TGTGCCTGGAGTGCATCGCAGGGGGGCGAGCAGTACTTC. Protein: CAWSASQGGEQYF. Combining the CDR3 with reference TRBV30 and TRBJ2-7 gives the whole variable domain SQTIHQWPATLVQPVGSPLSLECTVEGTSNPNLYWYRQAAGRGLQLLFYSVGIGQISSEVPQNLSASRPQDRQFILSSKKLLLSDSGFYLCAWSASQGGEQYFGPGTRLTVT.

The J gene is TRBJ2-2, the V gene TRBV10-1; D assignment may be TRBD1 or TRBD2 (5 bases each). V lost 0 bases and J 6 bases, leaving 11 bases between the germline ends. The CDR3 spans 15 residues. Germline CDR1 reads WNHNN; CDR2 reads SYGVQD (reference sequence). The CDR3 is CASSESRGGPGELFF. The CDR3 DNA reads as TGCGCCAGCAGTGAGTCGAGGGGCGGACCCGGGGAGCTGTTTTTT.

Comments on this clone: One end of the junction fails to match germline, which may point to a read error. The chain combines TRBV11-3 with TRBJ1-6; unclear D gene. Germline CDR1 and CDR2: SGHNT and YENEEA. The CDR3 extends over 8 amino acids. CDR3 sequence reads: CASSLVTF. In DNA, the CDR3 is TGTGCCAGCAGCTTAGTTACCTTT.

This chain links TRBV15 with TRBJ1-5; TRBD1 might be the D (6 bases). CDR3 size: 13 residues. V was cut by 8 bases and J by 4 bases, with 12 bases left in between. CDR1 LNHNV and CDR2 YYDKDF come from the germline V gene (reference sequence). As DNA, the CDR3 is TGTGCCACCTCGGATGACAGGAATCAGCCCCAGCATTTT. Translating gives CATSDDRNQPQHF.

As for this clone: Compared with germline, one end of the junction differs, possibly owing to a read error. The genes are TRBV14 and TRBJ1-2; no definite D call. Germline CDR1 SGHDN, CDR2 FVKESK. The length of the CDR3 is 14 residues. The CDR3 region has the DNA TGTGCCAGCAGCCAAGGAAGCGGAGGGTCAGCTGCAAACTTC. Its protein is CASSQGSGGSAANF.

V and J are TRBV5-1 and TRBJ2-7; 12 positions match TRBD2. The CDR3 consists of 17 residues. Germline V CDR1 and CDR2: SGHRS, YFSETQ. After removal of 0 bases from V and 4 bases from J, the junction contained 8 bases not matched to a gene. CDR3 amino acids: CASSLGASGRAGYEQYF. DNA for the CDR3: TGCGCCAGCAGCTTGGGGGCTAGCGGGAGGGCTGGTTACGAGCAGTACTTC.

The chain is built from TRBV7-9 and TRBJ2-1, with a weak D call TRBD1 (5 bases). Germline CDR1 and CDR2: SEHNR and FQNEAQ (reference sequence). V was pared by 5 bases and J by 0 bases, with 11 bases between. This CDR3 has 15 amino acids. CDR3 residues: CASSPTVNSYNEQFF. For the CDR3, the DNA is TGTGCCAGCAGCCCGACAGTGAACTCCTACAATGAGCAGTTCTTC. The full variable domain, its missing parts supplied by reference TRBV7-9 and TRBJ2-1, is DTGVSQNPRHKITKRGQNVTFRCDPISEHNRLYWYRQTLGQGPEFLTYFQNEAQLEKSRLLSDRFSAERPKGSFSTLEIQRTEQGDSAMYLCASSPTVNSYNEQFFGPGTRLTVL.

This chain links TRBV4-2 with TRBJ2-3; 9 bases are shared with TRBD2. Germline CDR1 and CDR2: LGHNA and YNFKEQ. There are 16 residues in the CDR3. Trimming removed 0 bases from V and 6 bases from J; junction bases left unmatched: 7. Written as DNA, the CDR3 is TGTGCCAGCAGCCAAGAACAGGGGACTAGCCGGGATACGCAGTATTTT. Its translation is CASSQEQGTSRDTQYF.

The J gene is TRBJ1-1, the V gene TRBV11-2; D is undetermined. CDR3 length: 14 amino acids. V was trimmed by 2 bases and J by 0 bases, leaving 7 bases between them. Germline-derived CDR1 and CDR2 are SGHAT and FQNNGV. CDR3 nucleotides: TGTGCCAGCAGCTTAAGCTTGATGAACACTGAAGCTTTCTTT. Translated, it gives CASSLSLMNTEAFF.

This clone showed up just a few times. The CDR3 DNA sequence: TGCAGCGTGGGTTCGTTTGGGGAGACCCAGTACTTC. Translation: CSVGSFGETQYF. The rearrangement links TRBV29-1 to TRBJ2-5; unclear D gene. Germline V gene lookup returns CDR1 SQVTM and CDR2 ANQGSEA. V was trimmed by 6 bases and J by 5 bases, leaving 13 bases between them. The CDR3 runs to 12 residues.

The CDR3 region is CASSPRLAGAQETQYF. Written as DNA, the CDR3 is TGTGCCAGCAGCCCGAGACTAGCGGGAGCGCAAGAGACCCAGTACTTC. This chain connects TRBV7-8 to TRBJ2-5; 12 bases line up with TRBD2. This CDR3 is 16 amino acids long. Germline V gene sequence: CDR1 SGHVS, CDR2 FQNEAQ. Germline trimming cut 5 bases from V and 2 bases from J; bases unmatched to any gene: 6.

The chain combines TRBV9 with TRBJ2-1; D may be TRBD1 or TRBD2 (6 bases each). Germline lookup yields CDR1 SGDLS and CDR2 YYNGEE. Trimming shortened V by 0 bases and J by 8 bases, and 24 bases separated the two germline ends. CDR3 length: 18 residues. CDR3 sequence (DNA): TGTGCCAGCAGCGTAGAAGGGGGAGTGATTCTTAGGGGGGATGAGCAGTTCTTC. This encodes CASSVEGGVILRGDEQFF.

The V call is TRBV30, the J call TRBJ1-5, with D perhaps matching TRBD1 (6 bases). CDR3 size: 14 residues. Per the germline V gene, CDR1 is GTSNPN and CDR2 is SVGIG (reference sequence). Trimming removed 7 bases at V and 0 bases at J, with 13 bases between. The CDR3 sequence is CAYSGTNSNQPQHF. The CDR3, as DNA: TGTGCCTATTCCGGGACAAATAGCAATCAGCCCCAGCATTTT.

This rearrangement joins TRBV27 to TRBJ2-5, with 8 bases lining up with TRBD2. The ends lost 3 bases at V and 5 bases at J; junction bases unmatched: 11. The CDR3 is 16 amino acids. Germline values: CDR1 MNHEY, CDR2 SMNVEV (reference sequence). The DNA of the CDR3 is TGTGCCAGCAGTTTCCCGGGGGGGGCAGGTGGGGAGACCCAGTACTTC. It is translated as CASSFPGGAGGETQYF.